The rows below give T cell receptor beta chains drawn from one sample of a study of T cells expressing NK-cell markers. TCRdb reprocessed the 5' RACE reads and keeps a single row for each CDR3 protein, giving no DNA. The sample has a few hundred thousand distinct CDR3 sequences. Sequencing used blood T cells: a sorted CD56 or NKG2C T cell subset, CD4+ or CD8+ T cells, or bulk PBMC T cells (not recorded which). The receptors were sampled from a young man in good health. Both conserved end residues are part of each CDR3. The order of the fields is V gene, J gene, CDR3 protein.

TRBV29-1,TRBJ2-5,CSVAGVVSETQYF
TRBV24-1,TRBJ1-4,CATSDPWTGGEKLFF
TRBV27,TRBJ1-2,CASTKAGSGGYTF
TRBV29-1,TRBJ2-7,CSVGRGRPEQYF
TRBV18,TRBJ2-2,CASSPGVQGTEAGELFF
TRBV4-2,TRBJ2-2,CASSQPWGDWGESYTGELFF
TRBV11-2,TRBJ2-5,CASSEWGGKEETQYF
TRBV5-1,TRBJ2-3,CASSRTSVTDTQYF
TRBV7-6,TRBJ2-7,CASSLISNEQYF
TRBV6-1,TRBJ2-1,CASRPGTRASEQFF
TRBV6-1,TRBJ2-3,CASSSKPGLAGTDTQYF
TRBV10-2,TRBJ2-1,CASMGHTSYNEQFF
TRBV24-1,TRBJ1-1,CATQGAGTEAFF
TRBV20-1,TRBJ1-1,CSARDLMKGLENTEAFF
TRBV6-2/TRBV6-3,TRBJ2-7,CASSRSGRILEQYF
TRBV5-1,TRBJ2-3,CASSLRTGGRFGNTQYF